One and the same sample provided the 10 T cell receptor beta chains below, sequenced in a study of blood T cells in healthy people across ages (dated by TCRdb to the mid-2010s). Libraries were constructed by 5' RACE. The run used an Illumina HiSeq 2500. A second roughly 6 to 11 cycle PCR used a sample-barcoded 5' primer and a J-beta primer mix. Starting from the raw public reads, TCRdb applied fastp trimming at Q25, assembled clones with MiXCR and retained in-frame beta chains. Each record represents a unique CDR3 protein, reported with the most common genes and DNA among its rows. In all, the sample holds hundreds of thousands of distinct CDR3 sequences, and less than 40% of those were seen once. The ten biggest clones cover 15% of the sample. Source material: blood. These receptors were taken from a woman older than 75 in good health. Donor details come from another sample of the same person, matched by shared clones.

Many counts were recorded for this clonotype. The J gene is TRBJ2-5, the V gene TRBV5-4, with D maybe TRBD2 (6 bases). The CDR3 has 14 residues. V gave up 7 bases and J gave up 5 bases, with 18 bases separating them. The germline gives CDR1 SGHNT, CDR2 YYREEE (reference sequence). The CDR3 nucleotides are TGTGCCAGCTTCGCAGGCGGGGTGGGTGAGACCCAGTACTTC. Its protein product is CASFAGGVGETQYF.

The chain is built from TRBV6-4 and TRBJ1-1; D is unresolved. The CDR3 runs 16 residues. Germline CDR1 and CDR2: MRHNA and SNTAGT. With 5 bases removed from V and 0 bases from J, the gap between germline ends came to 16 bases. CDR3 bases: TGTGCCAGCAGTTGGGCCCCACCGTTCATGAACACTGAAGCTTTCTTT. This codes for CASSWAPPFMNTEAFF.

On this clonotype: It may be a read error: a sequence one base away is much more abundant. Lacking the conserved final phenylalanine or tryptophan, this CDR3 likely reflects a read error. The V call is TRBV20-1, the J call TRBJ2-5, with D unresolved. The length of the CDR3 is 14 residues. Germline CDR1 DFQATT, CDR2 SNEGSKA (reference sequence). Trimming cost V 0 bases and J 2 bases, with 10 bases left between them. CDR3 bases: TGCAGTGCTAGAGAGTCCGGGCCTCAAGAGACCCAGTACTTA. This encodes CSARESGPQETQYL.

This clonotype was seen a few times. The chain links TRBV7-2 to TRBJ2-4; TRBD2 aligns across 14 bases. J gave up 1 base and V 1 base, and 6 bases lay outside the gene matches. The CDR3 spans 19 residues. Germline CDR1 is SGHTA and CDR2 is FQGNSA. CDR3 residues: CASSLEGLAGELAKNIQYF. CDR3 coding DNA: TGTGCCAGCAGCTTAGAGGGACTAGCGGGAGAGCTGGCCAAAAACATTCAGTACTTC. Supplemented by reference TRBV7-2 and TRBJ2-4, the full variable domain reads GAGVSQSPSNKVTEKGKDVELRCDPISGHTALYWYRQSLGQGLEFLIYFQGNSAPDKSGLPSDRFSAERTGGSVSTLTIQRTQQEDSAVYLCASSLEGLAGELAKNIQYFGAGTRLSVL.

The V gene is TRBV12-3 or TRBV12-4, the J gene TRBJ2-3, with D maybe TRBD2 (5 bases). V was trimmed by 5 bases and J by 4 bases, leaving 16 bases between them. The CDR3 covers 15 residues. CDR3 nucleotide sequence: TGTGCCAGCAGTCTTCGGACTGGGAACGCAGATACGCAGTATTTT. It specifies CASSLRTGNADTQYF.

This clonotype has ten or more counts. CDR3 sequence: CASRGLAGYNEQFF. In nucleotides, the CDR3 is TGTGCCAGCAGAGGACTAGCGGGGTACAATGAGCAGTTCTTC. The chain has TRBV12-3 or TRBV12-4 and TRBJ2-1; 12 positions agree with TRBD2. The CDR3 consists of 14 residues. V was clipped by 6 bases and J by 4 bases; unmatched bases: 1.

This chain connects TRBV20-1 to TRBJ1-2, with D possibly being TRBD1 (5 bases). This CDR3 comprises 13 residues. V was clipped by 2 bases and J by 0 bases, with 7 bases between them. Germline assignment: CDR1 DFQATT and CDR2 SNEGSKA (reference sequence). In DNA, the CDR3 is TGCAGTGCTAGATCGGACACTAACTATGGCTACACCTTC. Its protein product is CSARSDTNYGYTF.

A few counts support this clonotype. J is TRBJ1-2 and V is TRBV4-1, with TRBD1 identical over 9 bases. J was trimmed by 8 bases and V by 1 base; bases with no gene match: 11. CDR1 is MGHRA, CDR2 YSYEKL, per germline. CDR3 length equals 16 residues. CDR3 protein: CASSQVPGQGSQGYTF. DNA of the CDR3: TGCGCCAGCAGCCAAGTTCCGGGACAGGGATCGCAGGGCTACACCTTC.

The V call is TRBV30, the J call TRBJ2-5; a weak D match, TRBD1 (5 bases). Gene TRBJ2-7 matches the end of the DNA better, so the J call may be wrong. This CDR3 comprises 16 residues. CDR1 and CDR2 (germline): GTSNPN, SVGIG (reference sequence). This chain's CDR3 is CAWSVGEGRVVHEQYF. Here the CDR3 DNA reads TGTGCCTGGAGTGTGGGTGAAGGCAGGGTGGTCCACGAGCAGTACTTC.

This clonotype was recorded many times. This chain joins TRBV5-1 and TRBJ2-5; D gene uncertain. The J call may be wrong; the DNA end is better matched by TRBJ2-7. Looked up from germline, CDR1 is SGHRS and CDR2 is YFSETQ. The CDR3 has 12 residues. The CDR3 DNA is TGCGCCAGCAGCTTCGGTAAGGACGAGCAGTACTTC. Translating it yields CASSFGKDEQYF.